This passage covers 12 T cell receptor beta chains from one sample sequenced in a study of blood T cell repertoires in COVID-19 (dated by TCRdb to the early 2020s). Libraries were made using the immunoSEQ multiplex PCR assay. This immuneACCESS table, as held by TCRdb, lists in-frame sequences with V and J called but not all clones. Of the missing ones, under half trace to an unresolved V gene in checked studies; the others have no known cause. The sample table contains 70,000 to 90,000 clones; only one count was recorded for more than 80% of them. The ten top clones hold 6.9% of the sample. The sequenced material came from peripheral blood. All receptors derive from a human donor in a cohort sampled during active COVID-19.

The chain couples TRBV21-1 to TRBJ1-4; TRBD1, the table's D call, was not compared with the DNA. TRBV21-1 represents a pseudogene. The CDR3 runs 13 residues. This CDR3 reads CASPRDRGGKTVF. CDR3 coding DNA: TGTGCCAGCCCCCGGGACAGGGGGGGGAAAACTGTTTTT.

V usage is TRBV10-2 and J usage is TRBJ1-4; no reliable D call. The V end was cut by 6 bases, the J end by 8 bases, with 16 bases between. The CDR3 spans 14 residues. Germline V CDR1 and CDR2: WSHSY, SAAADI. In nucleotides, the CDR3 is TGCGCCAGCAGCGCTGCGAGGCGAGGGGAAAAACTGTTTTTT. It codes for CASSAARRGEKLFF.

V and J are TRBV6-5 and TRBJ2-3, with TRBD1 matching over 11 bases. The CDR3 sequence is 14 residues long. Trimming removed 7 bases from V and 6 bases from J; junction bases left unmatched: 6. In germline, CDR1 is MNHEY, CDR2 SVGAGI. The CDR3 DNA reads TGTGCCAGCACTCTGGACAGGGGGCTGGATACGCAGTATTTT. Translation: CASTLDRGLDTQYF.

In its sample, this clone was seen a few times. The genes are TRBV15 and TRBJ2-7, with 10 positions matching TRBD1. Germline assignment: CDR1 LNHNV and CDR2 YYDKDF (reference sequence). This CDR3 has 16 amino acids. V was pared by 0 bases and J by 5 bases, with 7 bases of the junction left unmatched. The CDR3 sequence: CATSRDLVTGGNEQYF. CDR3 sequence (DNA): TGTGCCACCAGCAGAGATTTAGTGACAGGGGGCAACGAGCAGTACTTC.

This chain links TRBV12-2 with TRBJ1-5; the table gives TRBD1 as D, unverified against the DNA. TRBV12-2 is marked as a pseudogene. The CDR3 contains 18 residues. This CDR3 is CASRSGEKRAGDDQPQHF. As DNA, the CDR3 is TGTGCAAGTCGCTCAGGGGAGAAAAGGGCAGGGGACGATCAGCCCCAGCATTTT.

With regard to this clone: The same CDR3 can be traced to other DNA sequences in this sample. The CDR3 bases are TGTGCCAGCAGCCAAGATCGGTACGAGCAGTACTTC. It codes for CASSQDRYEQYF. The chain recombines TRBV3-1 (or the pseudogene TRBV3-2) with TRBJ2-7; D call uncertain. This CDR3 comprises 12 residues. Per the germline V gene, CDR1 is LGHDT and CDR2 is YNNKEL (reference sequence). Deletions cut 0 bases from V and 4 bases from J, with 4 bases between.

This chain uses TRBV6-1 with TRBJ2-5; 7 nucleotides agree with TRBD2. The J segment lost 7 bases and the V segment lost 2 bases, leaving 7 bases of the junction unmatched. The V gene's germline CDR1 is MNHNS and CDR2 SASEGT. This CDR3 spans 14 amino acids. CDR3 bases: TGTGCCAGCAGTGAATTGACTAGCCGGGGGACCCAGTACTTC. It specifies CASSELTSRGTQYF.

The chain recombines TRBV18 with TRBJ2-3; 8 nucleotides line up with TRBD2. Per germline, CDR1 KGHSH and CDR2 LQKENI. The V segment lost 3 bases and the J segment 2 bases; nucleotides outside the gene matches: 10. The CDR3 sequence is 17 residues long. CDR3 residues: CASSPLSGGTPTDTQYF. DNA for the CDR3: TGTGCCAGCTCACCCCTAAGCGGGGGTACTCCCACAGATACGCAGTATTTT.

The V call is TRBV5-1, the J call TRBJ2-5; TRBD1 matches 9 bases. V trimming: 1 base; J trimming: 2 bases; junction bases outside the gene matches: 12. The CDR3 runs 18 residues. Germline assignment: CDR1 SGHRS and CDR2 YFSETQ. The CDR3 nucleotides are TGCGCCAGCAGCTTGATGGCGCTGGGACAGGGTCCGCAAGAGACCCAGTACTTC. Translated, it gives CASSLMALGQGPQETQYF.

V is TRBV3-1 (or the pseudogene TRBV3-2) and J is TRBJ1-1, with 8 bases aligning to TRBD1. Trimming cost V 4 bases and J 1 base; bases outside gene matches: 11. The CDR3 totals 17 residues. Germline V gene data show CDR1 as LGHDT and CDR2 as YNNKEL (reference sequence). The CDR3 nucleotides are TGTGCCAGCAGCCCTCAGGGGGCAGAAGGGTGGAACACTGAAGCTTTCTTT. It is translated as CASSPQGAEGWNTEAFF.

Written as DNA, the CDR3 is TGTGCAAGTCGCTTACCACTAGCGGGGGCATTCGAGACCCAGTACTTC. As protein: CASRLPLAGAFETQYF. V gene TRBV12-2 combines with J gene TRBJ2-5; the table gives TRBD2 as D, unverified against the DNA. TRBV12-2 constitutes a pseudogene. The CDR3 is made up of 16 amino acids.

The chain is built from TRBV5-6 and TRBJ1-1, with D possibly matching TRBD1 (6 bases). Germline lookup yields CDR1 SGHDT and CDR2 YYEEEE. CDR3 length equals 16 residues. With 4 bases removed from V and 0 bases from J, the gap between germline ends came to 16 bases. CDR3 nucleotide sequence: TGTGCCAGCAGCGGCCTCAGGGGTCCTATGAACACTGAAGCTTTCTTT. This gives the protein CASSGLRGPMNTEAFF.